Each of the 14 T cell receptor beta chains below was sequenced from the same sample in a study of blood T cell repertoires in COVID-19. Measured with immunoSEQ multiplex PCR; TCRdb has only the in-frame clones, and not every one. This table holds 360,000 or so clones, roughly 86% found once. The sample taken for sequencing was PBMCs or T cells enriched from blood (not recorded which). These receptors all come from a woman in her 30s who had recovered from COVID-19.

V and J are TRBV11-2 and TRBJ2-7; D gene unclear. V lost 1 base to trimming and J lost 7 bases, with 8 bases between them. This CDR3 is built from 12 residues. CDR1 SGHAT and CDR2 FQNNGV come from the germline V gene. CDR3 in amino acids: CASSLVSKEQYF. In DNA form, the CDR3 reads TGTGCCAGCAGCTTAGTGTCTAAGGAGCAGTACTTC.

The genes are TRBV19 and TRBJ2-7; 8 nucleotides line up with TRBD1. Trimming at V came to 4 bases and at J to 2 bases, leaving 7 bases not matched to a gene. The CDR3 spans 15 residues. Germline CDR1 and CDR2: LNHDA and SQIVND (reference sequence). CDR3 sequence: CASSNRDRPPYEQYF. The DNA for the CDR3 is TGTGCCAGTAGTAACCGGGACAGGCCTCCCTACGAGCAGTACTTC.

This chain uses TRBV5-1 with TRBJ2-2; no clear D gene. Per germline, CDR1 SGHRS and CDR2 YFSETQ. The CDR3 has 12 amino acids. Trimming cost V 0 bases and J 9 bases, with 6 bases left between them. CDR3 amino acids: CASSLGAWELFF. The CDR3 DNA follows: TGCGCCAGCAGCTTGGGGGCTTGGGAGCTGTTTTTT.

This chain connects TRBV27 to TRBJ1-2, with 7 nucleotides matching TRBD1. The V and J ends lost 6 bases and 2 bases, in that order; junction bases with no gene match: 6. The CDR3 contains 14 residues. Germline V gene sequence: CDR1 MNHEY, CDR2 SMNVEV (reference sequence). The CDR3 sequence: CASRGTVSNYGYTF. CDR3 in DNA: TGTGCCAGCAGGGGGACAGTTTCCAACTATGGCTACACCTTC.

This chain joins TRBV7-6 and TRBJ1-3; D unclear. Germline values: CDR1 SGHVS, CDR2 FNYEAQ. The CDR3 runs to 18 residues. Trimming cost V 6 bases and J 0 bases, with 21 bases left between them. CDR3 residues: CASSHTTPDGISGNTIYF. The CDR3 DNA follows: TGTGCCAGCAGTCACACCACCCCGGACGGGATCTCTGGAAACACCATATATTTT. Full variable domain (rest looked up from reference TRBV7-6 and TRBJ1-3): GAGVSQSPRYKVTKRGQDVALRCDPISGHVSLYWYRQALGQGPEFLTYFNYEAQQDKSGLPNDRFSAERPEGSISTLTIQRTEQRDSAMYRCASSHTTPDGISGNTIYFGEGSWLTVV.

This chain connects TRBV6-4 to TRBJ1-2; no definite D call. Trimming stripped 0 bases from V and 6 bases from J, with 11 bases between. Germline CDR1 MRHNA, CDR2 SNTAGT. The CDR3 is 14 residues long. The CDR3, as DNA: TGTGCCAGCAGTGACTCAAGAGGGTCCCATGGCTACACCTTC. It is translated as CASSDSRGSHGYTF.

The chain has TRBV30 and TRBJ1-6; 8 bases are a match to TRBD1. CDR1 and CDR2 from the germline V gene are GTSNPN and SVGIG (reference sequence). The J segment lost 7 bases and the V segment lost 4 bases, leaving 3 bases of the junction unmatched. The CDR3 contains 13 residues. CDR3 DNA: TGTGCCTGGACGGGACAGGCAAATTCACCCCTCCACTTT. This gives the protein CAWTGQANSPLHF.

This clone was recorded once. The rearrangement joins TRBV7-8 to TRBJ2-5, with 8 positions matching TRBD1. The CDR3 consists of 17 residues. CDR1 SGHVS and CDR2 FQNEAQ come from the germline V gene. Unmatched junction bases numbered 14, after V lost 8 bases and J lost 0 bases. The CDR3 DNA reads TGTGCCAGCCGCGCCCCAAGACAGGGGATTAACCAAGAGACCCAGTACTTC. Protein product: CASRAPRQGINQETQYF.

DNA for the CDR3: TGTGCCAGCAGTTATGTAGCGGGAGGACCCGGCCAAGAGACCCAGTACTTC. It specifies CASSYVAGGPGQETQYF. The genes are TRBV6-2 or TRBV6-3 and TRBJ2-5; 10 nucleotides match TRBD2. Trimming at V came to 3 bases and at J to 1 base, leaving 8 bases not matched to a gene. Per germline, CDR1 MNHEY and CDR2 SVGEGT. CDR3 length equals 17 residues.

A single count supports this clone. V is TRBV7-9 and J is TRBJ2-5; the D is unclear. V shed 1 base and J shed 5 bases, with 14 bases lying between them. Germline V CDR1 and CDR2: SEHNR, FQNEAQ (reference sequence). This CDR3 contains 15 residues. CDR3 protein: CASSLGPGNPETQYF. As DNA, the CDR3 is TGTGCCAGCAGCTTAGGGCCTGGTAATCCGGAGACCCAGTACTTC.

The CDR3 region is CASSISGDQPQHF. CDR3 DNA: TGTGCCAGTAGTATATCAGGGGATCAGCCCCAGCATTTT. The chain links TRBV19 to TRBJ1-5; perhaps TRBD1 as D (6 bases). Trimming shortened V by 2 bases and J by 5 bases, and 7 bases separated the two germline ends. The CDR3 is made up of 13 amino acids. CDR1 and CDR2 (germline): LNHDA, SQIVND (reference sequence).

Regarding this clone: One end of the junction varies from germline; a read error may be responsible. CDR3 protein: CASSFRQGSLFF. Written as DNA, the CDR3 is TGTGCCAGCAGTTTCCGACAGGGGTCCCTCTTTTTC. This chain connects TRBV27 to TRBJ1-2, with 8 bases that match TRBD1. The CDR3 has 12 amino acids. Germline V gene data show CDR1 as MNHEY and CDR2 as SMNVEV (reference sequence).

CDR3 bases: TGTGCCAGCAGCCCACCTAAGGGGGCAGATACGCAGTATTTT. Its translation: CASSPPKGADTQYF. The chain recombines TRBV5-4 with TRBJ2-3; a possible D gene is TRBD1 (6 bases). CDR3 length: 14 residues. The germline gives CDR1 SGHNT, CDR2 YYREEE (reference sequence). V lost 4 bases and J lost 4, with 13 bases in between.

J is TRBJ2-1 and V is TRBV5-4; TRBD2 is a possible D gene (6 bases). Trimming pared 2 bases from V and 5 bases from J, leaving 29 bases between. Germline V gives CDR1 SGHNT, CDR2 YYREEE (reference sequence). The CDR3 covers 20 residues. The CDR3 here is CASSFSVLHRRAKRNNEQFF. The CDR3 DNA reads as TGTGCCAGCAGCTTTTCCGTTTTGCACAGGAGGGCCAAGAGAAACAATGAGCAGTTCTTC.